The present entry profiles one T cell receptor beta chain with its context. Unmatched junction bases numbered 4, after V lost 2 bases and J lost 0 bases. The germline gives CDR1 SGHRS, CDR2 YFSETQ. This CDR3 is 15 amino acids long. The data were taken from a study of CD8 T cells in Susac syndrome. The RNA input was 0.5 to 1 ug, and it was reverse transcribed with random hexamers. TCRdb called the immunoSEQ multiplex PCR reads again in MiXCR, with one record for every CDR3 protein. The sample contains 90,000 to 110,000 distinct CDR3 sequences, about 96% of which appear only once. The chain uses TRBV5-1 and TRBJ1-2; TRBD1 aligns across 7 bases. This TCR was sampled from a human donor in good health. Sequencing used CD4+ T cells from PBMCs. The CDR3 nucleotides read TGCGCCAGCAGCTTACAGGGGCACTCTAACTATGGCTACACCTTC. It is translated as CASSLQGHSNYGYTF.